What follows are 21 T cell receptor beta chains derived from one specimen sequenced in a study of OX40 agonist ivuxolimab in advanced cancers. Clones were sequenced by immunoSEQ multiplex PCR, and TCRdb holds only the in-frame ones, with some missing. The sample lists about 61,000 clones, roughly nine tenths occurring once. The sample consisted of CD4+ or CD8+ T cells sorted from blood, taken in a trial of the OX40 agonist ivuxolimab. These receptors were taken from an adult with an advanced solid tumor such as melanoma, head and neck, liver or kidney cancer.

The rearrangement joins TRBV7-8 to TRBJ1-5; TRBD1 aligns across 9 bases. The V segment lost 1 base and the J segment 0 bases; nucleotides outside the gene matches: 16. The CDR3 is made up of 21 amino acids. Looked up from germline, CDR1 is SGHVS and CDR2 is FQNEAQ. CDR3 nucleotide sequence: TGTGCCAGCAGCTTAGTGGACAGGGGTCAAGGGGGGATATATAGCAATCAGCCCCAGCATTTT. Translating it yields CASSLVDRGQGGIYSNQPQHF.

V and J are TRBV5-1 and TRBJ1-2; D possibly corresponds to TRBD1 (6 bases). Germline V gene sequence: CDR1 SGHRS, CDR2 YFSETQ. With 4 bases removed from V and 3 bases from J, the gap between germline ends came to 16 bases. The CDR3 totals 15 residues. CDR3 protein: CASSPEVGAYYGYTF. DNA of the CDR3: TGCGCCAGCAGCCCCGAAGTGGGGGCATACTATGGCTACACCTTC.

This clone came up a few times. The chain couples TRBV16 to TRBJ1-2; D ambiguous. Between the trimmed V and J ends, which lost 4 bases and 4 bases, there was a span of 10 bases. CDR1 KGHSY and CDR2 FQNENV come from the germline V gene. This CDR3 spans 13 amino acids. As DNA, the CDR3 is TGTGCCAGCAGCCTAACACCCGGCTATGGCTACACCTTC. Its translation: CASSLTPGYGYTF.

V gene TRBV11-2 combines with J gene TRBJ1-6; D is unresolved. The CDR3 extends over 13 amino acids. Germline lookup yields CDR1 SGHAT and CDR2 FQNNGV. In nucleotides, the CDR3 is TGTGCGACGGCAGTGAGGGTTGGGTCACCCCTCCACTTT. It specifies CATAVRVGSPLHF.

The gene calls are TRBV15 and TRBJ2-2, with D uncertain. The germline V and J ends were trimmed by 3 bases and 2 bases, with 7 bases remaining between them. Per the germline V gene, CDR1 is LNHNV and CDR2 is YYDKDF (reference sequence). There are 14 residues in the CDR3. The CDR3 DNA follows: TGTGCCACCAGCAGGTGGGATAACACCGGGGAGCTGTTTTTT. Amino acid sequence: CATSRWDNTGELFF.

CDR3 nucleotides: TGTGCCAGCAGCCCGAGGGCGGGGGGTAGCACAGATACGCAGTATTTT. It encodes CASSPRAGGSTDTQYF. This chain connects TRBV7-9 to TRBJ2-3; 8 positions match TRBD2. Per germline, CDR1 SEHNR and CDR2 FQNEAQ (reference sequence). The ends lost 5 bases at V and 0 bases at J; junction bases unmatched: 7. The CDR3 sequence is 16 residues long.

The rearrangement links TRBV18 to TRBJ1-2; 12 bases are a match to TRBD1. V shed 2 bases and J 2 bases; nucleotides not matched to a gene: 6. CDR1 and CDR2 from the germline V gene are KGHSH and LQKENI. The CDR3 runs 17 residues. In DNA, the CDR3 is TGTGCCAGCTCACCAATCGGGACAGGGGGCTCCAACTATGGCTACACCTTC. Protein sequence: CASSPIGTGGSNYGYTF. Full variable domain (rest looked up from reference TRBV18 and TRBJ1-2): NAGVMQNPRHLVRRRGQEARLRCSPMKGHSHVYWYRQLPEEGLKFMVYLQKENIIDESGMPKERFSAEFPKEGPSILRIQQVVRGDSAAYFCASSPIGTGGSNYGYTFGSGTRLTVV.

The chain links TRBV5-1 to TRBJ2-5; D uncertain. V lost 4 bases to trimming and J lost 5 bases, with 21 bases between them. The CDR3 consists of 16 residues. Germline-derived CDR1 and CDR2 are SGHRS and YFSETQ. CDR3 DNA: TGCGCCAGCAGCCCCGCCCATCGGCAGGTCCACGAGACCCAGTACTTC. The encoded protein is CASSPAHRQVHETQYF.

The genes are TRBV27 and TRBJ1-6, with D possibly being TRBD1 (5 bases). CDR1 is MNHEY and CDR2 is SMNVEV in the germline V gene (reference sequence). The V and J ends lost 6 bases and 14 bases respectively, with 14 bases between them. The CDR3 extends over 12 amino acids. Here the CDR3 reads CASSQHGGTLHF. The CDR3 DNA follows: TGTGCCAGCAGCCAACACGGGGGAACCCTCCACTTT.

This clone appeared a few times. The J gene is TRBJ1-4, the V gene TRBV4-1; D not resolved. This CDR3 is built from 14 residues. Germline values: CDR1 MGHRA, CDR2 YSYEKL. Trimming took off 0 bases at V and 8 bases at J, with 10 bases between the two ends. The CDR3 here is CASSQDSGREKLFF. CDR3 in DNA: TGCGCCAGCAGCCAAGATTCGGGCCGGGAAAAACTGTTTTTT.

This rearrangement joins TRBV7-2 to TRBJ2-7; possibly TRBD1 for D (5 bases). The CDR3 covers 14 residues. The V end was cut by 1 base, the J end by 2 bases, with 9 bases between. In germline, CDR1 is SGHTA, CDR2 FQGNSA. The CDR3 loop reads CASSLGLGAYEQYF. For the CDR3, the DNA is TGTGCCAGCAGCTTAGGGCTAGGGGCCTACGAGCAGTACTTC.

The gene calls are TRBV5-1 and TRBJ2-5; 9 bases line up with TRBD1. From germline, CDR1 is SGHRS and CDR2 YFSETQ. V was pared by 0 bases and J by 3 bases, with 3 bases of the junction left unmatched. The CDR3 has 15 residues. The CDR3 reads CASSLDRGQKETQYF. As DNA, the CDR3 is TGCGCCAGCAGCTTGGACAGGGGGCAAAAAGAGACCCAGTACTTC. Based on the CDR3 plus reference TRBV5-1 and TRBJ2-5, the full variable domain is KAGVTQTPRYLIKTRGQQVTLSCSPISGHRSVSWYQQTPGQGLQFLFEYFSETQRNKGNFPGRFSGRQFSNSRSEMNVSTLELGDSALYLCASSLDRGQKETQYFGPGTRLLVL.

The gene calls are TRBV5-4 and TRBJ2-3, with a possible D match to TRBD2 (7 bases). CDR3 length equals 15 residues. V gave up 3 bases and J gave up 6 bases, with 17 bases separating them. Germline assignment: CDR1 SGHNT and CDR2 YYREEE (reference sequence). The DNA of the CDR3 is TGTGCCAGCAGCTCCGGTGGGGGGCGGGGGGATACGCAGTATTTT. It translates to CASSSGGGRGDTQYF.

This rearrangement joins TRBV9 to TRBJ1-4; D unresolved. The CDR3 has 16 amino acids. V lost 3 bases and J lost 0, with 12 bases in between. Germline V gene data show CDR1 as SGDLS and CDR2 as YYNGEE. Written as DNA, the CDR3 is TGTGCCAGCAGCGAGTTCGGACGCGCAACTAATGAAAAACTGTTTTTT. This gives the protein CASSEFGRATNEKLFF.

The V gene is TRBV7-9, the J gene TRBJ1-2; D is unclear. Germline-derived CDR1 and CDR2 are SEHNR and FQNEAQ (reference sequence). Trimming pared 2 bases from V and 2 bases from J, leaving 6 bases between. The CDR3 has 13 residues. CDR3 residues: CASSLNTNYGYTF. The CDR3, as DNA: TGTGCCAGCAGCTTAAATACAAACTATGGCTACACCTTC.

V gene TRBV29-1 combines with J gene TRBJ2-5, with a tentative D call TRBD1 (7 bases). This CDR3 has 14 residues. Germline CDR1 SQVTM, CDR2 ANQGSEA. Deletions cut 5 bases from V and 5 bases from J, with 18 bases between. CDR3 sequence (DNA): TGCAGCGTTTTCTGGCAGGGGGGAGGTGAGACCCAGTACTTC. Amino acid sequence: CSVFWQGGGETQYF.

CDR3 region: CASSRSRQGYEQYF. The CDR3 region has the DNA TGTGCCAGCAGCCGTTCCCGACAGGGCTACGAGCAGTACTTC. The genes are TRBV11-2 and TRBJ2-7; TRBD1 aligns across 7 bases. V trimming: 5 bases; J trimming: 3 bases; junction bases outside the gene matches: 7. The germline CDR1 and CDR2 sequences are SGHAT and FQNNGV. The CDR3 loop spans 14 amino acids.

This clone is termed medium-sized (0.01 to 0.1%). The rearrangement uses TRBV29-1 and TRBJ1-1; D may be TRBD1 (6 bases). V gave up 7 bases and J gave up 0 bases, with 9 bases separating them. CDR1 and CDR2 (germline): SQVTM, ANQGSEA. CDR3 length: 12 amino acids. CDR3 sequence reads: CSARGLNTEAFF. CDR3 bases: TGCAGCGCCAGGGGATTGAACACTGAAGCTTTCTTT.

This clone was detected only once. J is TRBJ2-5 and V is TRBV5-4; tentatively, D is TRBD2 (6 bases). The CDR3 extends over 14 amino acids. Germline V CDR1 and CDR2: SGHNT, YYREEE (reference sequence). V was pared by 4 bases and J by 4 bases, with 14 bases between. In nucleotides, the CDR3 is TGTGCCAGCAGCGTAAAAGGAGGGGTAGAGACCCAGTACTTC. Translating it yields CASSVKGGVETQYF.

The chain carries TRBV7-3 and TRBJ2-2; D is perhaps TRBD2 (5 bases). Germline CDR1 SGHTA, CDR2 FQGTGA. V lost 2 bases, J lost 7 bases, and 8 bases lay in between. The CDR3 is made up of 13 amino acids. Here the CDR3 reads CASSLSGNGELFF. For the CDR3, the DNA is TGTGCCAGCAGCTTATCCGGGAACGGGGAGCTGTTTTTT.

This clone is a singleton in its sample. The rearrangement joins TRBV5-4 to TRBJ1-2; D unclear. Trimming shortened V by 0 bases and J by 2 bases, and 8 bases separated the two germline ends. The CDR3 sequence is 14 residues long. Germline V CDR1 and CDR2: SGHNT, YYREEE (reference sequence). This chain's CDR3 is CASSLDSKNYGYTF. The CDR3 nucleotides are TGTGCCAGCAGCTTGGACAGCAAGAACTATGGCTACACCTTC. The full variable domain, completed using reference TRBV5-4 and TRBJ1-2, is ETGVTQSPTHLIKTRGQQVTLRCSSQSGHNTVSWYQQALGQGPQFIFQYYREEENGRGNFPPRFSGLQFPNYSSELNVNALELDDSALYLCASSLDSKNYGYTFGSGTRLTVV.